This T cell receptor (beta chain) was captured in a study of cytomegalovirus exposure and HLA in healthy donors. Donors in the study were healthy people who gave bone marrow. Study-wide results and limits: In a later analysis, HLA-associated TCR beta chains were more clonally expanded than equally common others.

Primers: 60 Vbeta forward and 13 Jbeta reverse. Data came from immunoSEQ multiplex PCR; TCRdb stores just in-frame clones and leaves some out. Recorded for this sample: about 160,000 clones. On this clone itself: Antigen: not known.

The CDR3 consists of 12 residues. Germline CDR1 is SGHDT and CDR2 is YYEEEE. V and J are TRBV5-6 and TRBJ2-5, with D unclear. The J call may be wrong; the DNA end is better matched by TRBJ2-7. The TCR comes from a woman aged 55-70 years in good health and CMV-seronegative. The specimen was PBMCs. Here the CDR3 DNA reads TGTGCCAGCAGCTCTTATCGGTCCGAGCAGTACTTC. Protein sequence: CASSSYRSEQYF.